This entry lists 17 T cell receptor beta chains sequenced from one sample in a study of spatial heterogeneity in lung cancer. Time point described: sample taken at primary tumor resection. TCRdb reanalysed the 5' RACE reads using MiXCR and keeps one entry per CDR3 protein. The table has tens of thousands of distinct CDR3 sequences, 7% seen once. The specimen comprised PBMCs, sampled at surgery. These receptors originate from a male donor with early-stage non-small cell lung cancer.

This clonotype has a handful of counts. The V and J genes are TRBV24-1 and TRBJ2-1; the D is unclear. Trimming shortened V by 0 bases and J by 6 bases, and 11 bases separated the two germline ends. Looked up from germline, CDR1 is KGHDR and CDR2 is SFDVKD. The CDR3 loop spans 15 amino acids. The CDR3 protein is CATSDLKAVFNEQFF. The CDR3 coding sequence is TGTGCCACCAGTGATTTGAAGGCAGTATTCAATGAGCAGTTCTTC.

This clonotype appeared many times. The chain employs TRBV5-1 and TRBJ2-2; D possibly uses TRBD1 or TRBD2 (5 bases each). The V gene lost 9 bases and the J gene lost 5 bases, with 11 bases spanning the gap. The V gene's germline CDR1 is SGHRS and CDR2 YFSETQ. The CDR3 length is 12 residues. CDR3 sequence (DNA): TGCGCCACCGCCAGGGAGACCGGGGAGCTGTTTTTT. Translated, it gives CATARETGELFF.

V is TRBV30 and J is TRBJ2-3; TRBD2 matches 8 bases. The V segment lost 3 bases and the J segment 2 bases; nucleotides outside the gene matches: 16. The CDR3 runs to 18 residues. Germline CDR1 and CDR2: GTSNPN and SVGIG (reference sequence). The CDR3 DNA is TGTGCCTGGAGGACCCCCCCCCTCGGCGGGGGGTACACAGATACGCAGTATTTT. Translated, it gives CAWRTPPLGGGYTDTQYF.

This clonotype was found a few times. The chain couples TRBV15 to TRBJ1-5; TRBD1 matches 7 bases. The junction had 22 bases not matched to a gene; V was cut back by 9 bases and J by 2 bases. CDR1 LNHNV and CDR2 YYDKDF come from the germline V gene (reference sequence). CDR3 length: 19 residues. The CDR3 nucleotides are TGTGCCACTGGCAAACCGGGACAGCGTATAGGAGACGGCAATCAGCCCCAGCATTTT. Translated: CATGKPGQRIGDGNQPQHF. Full variable domain (outside the CDR3, taken from reference TRBV15 and TRBJ1-5): DAMVIQNPRYQVTQFGKPVTLSCSQTLNHNVMYWYQQKSSQAPKLLFHYYDKDFNNEADTPDNFQSRRPNTSFCFLDIRSPGLGDTAMYLCATGKPGQRIGDGNQPQHFGDGTRLSIL.

Ten or more counts support this clonotype. This chain links TRBV28 with TRBJ2-7; D call uncertain. CDR3 length: 11 amino acids. Germline V lookup: CDR1 MDHEN, CDR2 SYDVKM. The V gene lost 5 bases and the J gene lost 2 bases, with 4 bases spanning the gap. The CDR3 DNA reads TGTGCCAGCAGTCAAACCTACGAGCAGTACTTC. Translated: CASSQTYEQYF.

The chain combines TRBV5-1 with TRBJ2-2, with TRBD1 identical over 9 bases. Trimming cost V 4 bases and J 5 bases; bases outside gene matches: 3. Germline values: CDR1 SGHRS, CDR2 YFSETQ. The CDR3 consists of 14 residues. The CDR3 protein is CASSVQGATGELFF. As DNA, the CDR3 is TGCGCCAGCAGCGTACAGGGGGCGACCGGGGAGCTGTTTTTT.

The chain carries TRBV6-6 and TRBJ2-3; D is perhaps TRBD2 (6 bases). V was clipped by 7 bases and J by 2 bases, with 13 bases between them. Germline V gene lookup returns CDR1 MNHNY and CDR2 SVGAGI (reference sequence). The CDR3 totals 14 residues. CDR3 loop: CASIRASVTDTQYF. The DNA of the CDR3 is TGTGCCAGCATCCGGGCTAGCGTCACAGATACGCAGTATTTT.

This clonotype was recorded at least ten times. The V and J genes are TRBV11-1 and TRBJ1-1, with D possibly being TRBD1 (5 bases). There are 13 residues in the CDR3. V lost 0 bases, J lost 6 bases, and 8 bases lay in between. Germline CDR1 is SGHAT and CDR2 is FQDESV (reference sequence). CDR3 protein: CASSLAGGAEAFF. The CDR3 nucleotides read TGTGCCAGCAGCTTAGCTGGGGGAGCTGAAGCTTTCTTT.

This clonotype was detected ten times or more. The chain links TRBV2 to TRBJ1-6, with D uncertain. Germline CDR1 is SNHLY and CDR2 is FYNNEI. The CDR3 is 13 residues long. The V and J ends lost 7 bases and 6 bases respectively, with 10 bases between them. DNA for the CDR3: TGTGCCAGCAATATACAGCGTAATTCACCCCTCCACTTT. Protein product: CASNIQRNSPLHF.

This clonotype came up many times. The chain employs TRBV5-1 and TRBJ2-3; D possibly corresponds to TRBD1 (5 bases). Trimming removed 0 bases from V and 2 bases from J, with 10 bases in between. This CDR3 spans 15 amino acids. Germline V CDR1 and CDR2: SGHRS, YFSETQ. This CDR3 is CASSLVRQSTDTQYF. CDR3 bases: TGCGCCAGCAGCTTGGTTCGACAGTCCACAGATACGCAGTATTTT.

This chain links TRBV5-1 with TRBJ2-7; D perhaps matches TRBD1 (6 bases). The CDR3 has 15 amino acids. Germline V gene sequence: CDR1 SGHRS, CDR2 YFSETQ. V shed 5 bases and J shed 3 bases, with 18 bases lying between them. Here the CDR3 reads CASSPRTDWGYEQYF. CDR3 sequence (DNA): TGCGCCAGCAGTCCGAGGACAGATTGGGGCTACGAGCAGTACTTC. The complete variable domain, with remaining parts taken from reference TRBV5-1 and TRBJ2-7, reads KAGVTQTPRYLIKTRGQQVTLSCSPISGHRSVSWYQQTPGQGLQFLFEYFSETQRNKGNFPGRFSGRQFSNSRSEMNVSTLELGDSALYLCASSPRTDWGYEQYFGPGTRLTVT.

At least ten counts were recorded for this clonotype. The genes are TRBV6-6 and TRBJ1-5; D perhaps matches TRBD1 (6 bases). Germline assignment: CDR1 MNHNY and CDR2 SVGAGI (reference sequence). The V end lost 2 bases, the J end lost 0 bases, and 17 bases lay between the germline ends. The CDR3 has 18 amino acids. In DNA, the CDR3 is TGTGCCAGCAGTTACAGTCGGACAGCCGTTTATAGCAATCAGCCCCAGCATTTT. Its protein is CASSYSRTAVYSNQPQHF.

This clonotype was observed at least ten times. The J gene is TRBJ2-1, the V gene TRBV10-1; 14 nucleotides agree with TRBD2. Germline CDR1 is WNHNN and CDR2 is SYGVQD (reference sequence). V lost 5 bases and J lost 7; bases outside the gene matches: 4. The CDR3 has 15 amino acids. The CDR3 is CASSRLAGGPNEQFF. The DNA of the CDR3 is TGCGCCAGCAGTCGACTAGCGGGGGGGCCAAATGAGCAGTTCTTC.

This clonotype was counted ten times or more. The chain couples TRBV20-1 to TRBJ2-7; perhaps D is TRBD1 or TRBD2 (5 bases each). The V end lost 6 bases, the J end lost 4 bases, and 16 bases lay between the germline ends. This CDR3 comprises 13 residues. CDR1 and CDR2 from the germline V gene are DFQATT and SNEGSKA (reference sequence). As DNA, the CDR3 is TGCAGTGCCGCAACCGGGACGGCTTACGAGCAGTACTTC. It yields the protein CSAATGTAYEQYF.

By share of the sample, this clonotype is medium-sized. This chain connects TRBV12-3 or TRBV12-4 to TRBJ1-5; weak D call: TRBD1 (6 bases). The CDR3 has 15 residues. The ends were cut back, 3 bases at V and 5 bases at J, with 14 bases in the middle. The CDR3 sequence: CASSLVNRVDQPQHF. Here the CDR3 DNA reads TGTGCCAGCAGTTTGGTTAACAGGGTCGATCAGCCCCAGCATTTT.

Comments on this clonotype: This clone may be a read error of a much larger clone one base away. The chain has TRBV7-9 and TRBJ2-3; D is uncertain. Germline V gives CDR1 SEHNR, CDR2 FQNEAQ (reference sequence). The CDR3 runs 16 residues. With 2 bases removed from V and 0 bases from J, the gap between germline ends came to 12 bases. CDR3 nucleotides: TGTGCCAGCAGCTTATTGGTTGCTTCTAGCACAGATACGCAGTATTTT. This encodes CASSLLVASSTDTQYF.

The chain links TRBV12-3 or TRBV12-4 to TRBJ2-5; a weak D match, TRBD2 (5 bases). The CDR3 is made up of 14 amino acids. V was cut by 11 bases and J by 6 bases, with 22 bases left in between. The CDR3 region has the DNA TGTGCCTTCACCTCAGGATTTCGGGGAAAGACCCAGTACTTC. The encoded protein is CAFTSGFRGKTQYF.